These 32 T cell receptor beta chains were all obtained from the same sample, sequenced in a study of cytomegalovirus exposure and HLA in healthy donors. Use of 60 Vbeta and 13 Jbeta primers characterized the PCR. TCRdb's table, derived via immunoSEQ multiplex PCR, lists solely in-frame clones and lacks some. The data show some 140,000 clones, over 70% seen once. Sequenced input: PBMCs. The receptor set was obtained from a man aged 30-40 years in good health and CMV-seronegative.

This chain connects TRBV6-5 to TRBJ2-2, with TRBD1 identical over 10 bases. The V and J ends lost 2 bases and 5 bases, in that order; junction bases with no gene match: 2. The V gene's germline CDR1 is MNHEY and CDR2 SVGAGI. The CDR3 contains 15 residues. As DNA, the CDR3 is TGTGCCAGCAGTTACGGGACAGGGGAGACCGGGGAGCTGTTTTTT. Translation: CASSYGTGETGELFF.

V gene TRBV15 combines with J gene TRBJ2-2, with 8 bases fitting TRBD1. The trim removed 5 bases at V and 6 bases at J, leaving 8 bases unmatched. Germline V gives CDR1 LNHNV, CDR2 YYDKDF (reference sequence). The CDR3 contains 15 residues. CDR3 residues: CATSGDRGRAGELFF. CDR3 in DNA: TGTGCCACCAGCGGCGACAGGGGTCGAGCCGGGGAGCTGTTTTTT.

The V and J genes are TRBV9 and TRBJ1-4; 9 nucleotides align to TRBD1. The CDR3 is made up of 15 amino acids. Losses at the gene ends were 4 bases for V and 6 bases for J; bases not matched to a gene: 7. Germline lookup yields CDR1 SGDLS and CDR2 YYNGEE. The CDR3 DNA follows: TGTGCCAGCAGCACTCGACAGGGGGGATATGAAAAACTGTTTTTT. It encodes CASSTRQGGYEKLFF. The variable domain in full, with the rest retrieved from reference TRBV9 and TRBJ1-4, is DSGVTQTPKHLITATGQRVTLRCSPRSGDLSVYWYQQSLDQGLQFLIQYYNGEERAKGNILERFSAQQFPDLHSELNLSSLELGDSALYFCASSTRQGGYEKLFFGSGTQLSVL.

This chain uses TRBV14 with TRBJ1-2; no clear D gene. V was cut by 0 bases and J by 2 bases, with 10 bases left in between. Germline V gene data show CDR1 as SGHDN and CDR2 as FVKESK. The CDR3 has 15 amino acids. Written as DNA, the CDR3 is TGTGCCAGCAGCCAAGATTTCAGTGTCAACTATGGCTACACCTTC. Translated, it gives CASSQDFSVNYGYTF.

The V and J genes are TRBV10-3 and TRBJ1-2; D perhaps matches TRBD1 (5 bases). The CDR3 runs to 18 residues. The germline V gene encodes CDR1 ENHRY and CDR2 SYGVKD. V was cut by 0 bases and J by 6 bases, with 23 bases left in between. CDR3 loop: CAISESFVGGAHINGYTF. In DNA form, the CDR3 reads TGTGCCATCAGTGAGTCGTTCGTAGGCGGGGCCCACATTAATGGCTACACCTTC.

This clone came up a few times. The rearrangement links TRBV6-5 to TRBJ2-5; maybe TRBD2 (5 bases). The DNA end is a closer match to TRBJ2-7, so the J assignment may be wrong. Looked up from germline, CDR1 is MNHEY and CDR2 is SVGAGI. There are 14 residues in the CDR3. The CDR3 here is CASTPGISGYEQYF. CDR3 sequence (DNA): TGTGCCAGTACGCCGGGGATCAGTGGCTACGAGCAGTACTTC.

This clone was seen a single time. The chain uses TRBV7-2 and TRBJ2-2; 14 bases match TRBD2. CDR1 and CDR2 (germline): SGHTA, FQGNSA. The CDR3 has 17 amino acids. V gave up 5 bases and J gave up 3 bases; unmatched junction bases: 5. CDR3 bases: TGTGCCAGCAGCCTGGGACTAGCGGGGGCCGACACCGGGGAGCTGTTTTTT. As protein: CASSLGLAGADTGELFF.

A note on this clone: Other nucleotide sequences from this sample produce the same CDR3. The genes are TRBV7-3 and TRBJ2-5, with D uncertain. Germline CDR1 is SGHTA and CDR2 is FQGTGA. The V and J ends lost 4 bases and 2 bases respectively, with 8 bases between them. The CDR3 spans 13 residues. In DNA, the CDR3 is TGTGCCAGCAGCTCGGCAGGACAAGAGACCCAGTACTTC. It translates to CASSSAGQETQYF. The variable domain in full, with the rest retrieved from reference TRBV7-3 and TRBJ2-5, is GAGVSQTPSNKVTEKGKYVELRCDPISGHTALYWYRQSLGQGPEFLIYFQGTGAADDSGLPNDRFFAVRPEGSVSTLKIQRTERGDSAVYLCASSSAGQETQYFGPGTRLLVL.

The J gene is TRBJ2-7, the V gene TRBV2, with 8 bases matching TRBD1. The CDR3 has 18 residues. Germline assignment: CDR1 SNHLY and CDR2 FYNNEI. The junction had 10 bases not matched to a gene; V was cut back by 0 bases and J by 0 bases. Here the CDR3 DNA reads TGTGCCAGCAGTGAAGCCACCGGAGGACAGGGCCTCTCCTACGAGCAGTACTTC. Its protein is CASSEATGGQGLSYEQYF.

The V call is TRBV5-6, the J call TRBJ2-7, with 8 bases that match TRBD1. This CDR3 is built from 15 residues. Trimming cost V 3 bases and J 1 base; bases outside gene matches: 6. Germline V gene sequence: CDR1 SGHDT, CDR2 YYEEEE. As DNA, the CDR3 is TGTGCCAGCAGCTCGACAGGGGACCCGTCCTACGAGCAGTACTTC. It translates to CASSSTGDPSYEQYF.

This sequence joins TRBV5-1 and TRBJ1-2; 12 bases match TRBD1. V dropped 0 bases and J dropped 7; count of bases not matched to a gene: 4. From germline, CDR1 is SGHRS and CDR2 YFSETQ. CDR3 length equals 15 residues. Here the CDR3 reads CASSLEGQGARGYTF. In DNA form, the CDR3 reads TGCGCCAGCAGCTTGGAGGGACAGGGGGCGCGTGGCTACACCTTC.

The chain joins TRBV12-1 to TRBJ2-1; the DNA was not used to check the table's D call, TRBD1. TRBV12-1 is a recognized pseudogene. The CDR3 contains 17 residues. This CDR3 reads CASSFAFGDRGYNEQFF. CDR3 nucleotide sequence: TGTGCCAGCAGCTTTGCGTTCGGAGACAGGGGCTACAATGAGCAGTTCTTC.

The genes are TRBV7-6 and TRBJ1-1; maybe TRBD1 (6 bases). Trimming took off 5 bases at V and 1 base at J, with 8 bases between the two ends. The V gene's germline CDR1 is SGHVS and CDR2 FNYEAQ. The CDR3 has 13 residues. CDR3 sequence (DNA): TGTGCCAGCAGCCCGGGACAGAACACTGAAGCTTTCTTT. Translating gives CASSPGQNTEAFF.

The CDR3, as DNA: TGTGCCAGCAGTCCCCGGACAGGCTCCTACGAGCAGTACTTC. Encoded protein: CASSPRTGSYEQYF. V usage is TRBV2 and J usage is TRBJ2-5; 7 bases agree with TRBD1. The DNA end lines up better with TRBJ2-7; the J call may be wrong. The CDR3 is 14 residues long. The germline V gene has CDR1 SNHLY and CDR2 FYNNEI.

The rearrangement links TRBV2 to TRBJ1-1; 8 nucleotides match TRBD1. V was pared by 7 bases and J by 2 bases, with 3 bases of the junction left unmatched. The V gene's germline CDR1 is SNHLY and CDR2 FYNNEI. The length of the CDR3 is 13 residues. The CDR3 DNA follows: TGTGCCAGCATTGGACAGGGAAACACTGAAGCTTTCTTT. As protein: CASIGQGNTEAFF.

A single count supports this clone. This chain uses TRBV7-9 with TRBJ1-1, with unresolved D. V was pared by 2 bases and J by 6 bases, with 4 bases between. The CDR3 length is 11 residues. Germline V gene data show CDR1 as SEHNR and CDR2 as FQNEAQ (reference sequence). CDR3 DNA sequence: TGTGCCAGCAGCTTATCTTCTGAAGCTTTCTTT. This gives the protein CASSLSSEAFF.

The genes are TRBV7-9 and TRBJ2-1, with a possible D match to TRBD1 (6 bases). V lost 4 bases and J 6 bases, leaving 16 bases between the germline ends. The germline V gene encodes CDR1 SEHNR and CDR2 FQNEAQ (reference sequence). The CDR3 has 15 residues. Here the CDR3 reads CASSSPNTGTNEQFF. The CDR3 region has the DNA TGTGCCAGCAGCTCACCAAATACAGGGACCAATGAGCAGTTCTTC.

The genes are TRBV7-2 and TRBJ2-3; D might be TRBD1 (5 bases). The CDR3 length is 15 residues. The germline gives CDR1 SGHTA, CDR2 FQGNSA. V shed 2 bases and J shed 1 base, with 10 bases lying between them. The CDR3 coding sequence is TGTGCCAGCAGCTTAAAGGGGCACGGCACAGATACGCAGTATTTT. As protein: CASSLKGHGTDTQYF.

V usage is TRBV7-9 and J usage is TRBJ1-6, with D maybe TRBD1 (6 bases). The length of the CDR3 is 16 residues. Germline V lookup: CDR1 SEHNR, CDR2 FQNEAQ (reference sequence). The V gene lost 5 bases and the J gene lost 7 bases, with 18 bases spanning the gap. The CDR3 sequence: CASSPRSTGSNSPLHF. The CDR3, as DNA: TGTGCCAGCAGCCCTAGGTCAACAGGGAGCAATTCACCCCTCCACTTT.

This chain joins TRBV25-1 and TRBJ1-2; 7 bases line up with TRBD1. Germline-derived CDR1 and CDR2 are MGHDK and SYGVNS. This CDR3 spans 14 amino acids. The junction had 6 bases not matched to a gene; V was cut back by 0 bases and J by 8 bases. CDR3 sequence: CASSEYQGVEGYTF. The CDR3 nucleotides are TGTGCCAGCAGTGAATACCAGGGGGTAGAGGGCTACACCTTC.

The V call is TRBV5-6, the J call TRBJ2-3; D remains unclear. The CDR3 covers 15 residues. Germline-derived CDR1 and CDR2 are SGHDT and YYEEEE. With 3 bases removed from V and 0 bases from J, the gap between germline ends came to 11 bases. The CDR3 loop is CASSSLISSTDTQYF. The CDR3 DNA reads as TGTGCCAGCAGCTCACTGATCTCTAGCACAGATACGCAGTATTTT.

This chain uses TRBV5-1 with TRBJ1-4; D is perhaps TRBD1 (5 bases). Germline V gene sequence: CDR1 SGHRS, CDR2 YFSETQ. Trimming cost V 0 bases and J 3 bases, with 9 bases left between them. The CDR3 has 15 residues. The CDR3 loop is CASSLGEGSNEKLFF. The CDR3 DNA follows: TGCGCCAGCAGCTTGGGGGAGGGGTCTAATGAAAAACTGTTTTTT.

The CDR3: CAWSGGTGGFGYTF. CDR3 bases: TGTGCCTGGAGTGGCGGGACAGGGGGATTTGGCTACACCTTC. This rearrangement joins TRBV30 to TRBJ1-2; TRBD1 agrees at 11 bases. Germline CDR1 GTSNPN, CDR2 SVGIG (reference sequence). The CDR3 loop spans 14 amino acids. The V gene end was trimmed by 1 base and the J gene end by 7 bases; junction bases not matched to a gene: 5.

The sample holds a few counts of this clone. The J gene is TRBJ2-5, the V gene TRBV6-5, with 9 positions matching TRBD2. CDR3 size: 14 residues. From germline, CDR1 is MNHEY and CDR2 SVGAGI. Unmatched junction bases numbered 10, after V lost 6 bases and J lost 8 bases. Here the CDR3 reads CASSPGLAWRTQYF. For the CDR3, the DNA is TGTGCCAGCAGCCCGGGACTAGCTTGGCGCACCCAGTACTTC.

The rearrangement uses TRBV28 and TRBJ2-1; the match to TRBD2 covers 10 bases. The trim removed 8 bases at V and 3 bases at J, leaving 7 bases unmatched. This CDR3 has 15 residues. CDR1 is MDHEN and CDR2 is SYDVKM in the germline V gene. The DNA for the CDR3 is TGTGCCAGCGGGATATCTAGCGGGGGCTACAATGAGCAGTTCTTC. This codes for CASGISSGGYNEQFF.

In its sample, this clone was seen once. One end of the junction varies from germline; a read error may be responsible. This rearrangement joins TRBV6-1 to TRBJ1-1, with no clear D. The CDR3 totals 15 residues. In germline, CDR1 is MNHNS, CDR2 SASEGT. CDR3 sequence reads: CASSGGIPSNPEAFF. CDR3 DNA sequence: TGTGCCAGCAGTGGCGGGATTCCGTCGAACCCTGAAGCTTTCTTT.

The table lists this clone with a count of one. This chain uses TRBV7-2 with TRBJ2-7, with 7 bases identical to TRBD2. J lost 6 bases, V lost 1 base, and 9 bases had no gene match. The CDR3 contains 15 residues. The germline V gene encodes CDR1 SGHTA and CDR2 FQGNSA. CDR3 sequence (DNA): TGTGCCAGCAGCTTAGTCTTAGGAACTAGCGCCGAGCAGTACTTC. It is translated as CASSLVLGTSAEQYF. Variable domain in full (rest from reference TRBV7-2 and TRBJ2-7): GAGVSQSPSNKVTEKGKDVELRCDPISGHTALYWYRQSLGQGLEFLIYFQGNSAPDKSGLPSDRFSAERTGGSVSTLTIQRTQQEDSAVYLCASSLVLGTSAEQYFGPGTRLTVT.

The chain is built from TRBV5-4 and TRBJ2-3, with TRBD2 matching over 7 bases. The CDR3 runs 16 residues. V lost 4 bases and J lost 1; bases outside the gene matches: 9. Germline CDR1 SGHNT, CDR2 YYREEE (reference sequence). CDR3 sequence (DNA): TGTGCCAGCAGCCCTCCGGCTAGCGGACGCACAGATACGCAGTATTTT. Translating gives CASSPPASGRTDTQYF.

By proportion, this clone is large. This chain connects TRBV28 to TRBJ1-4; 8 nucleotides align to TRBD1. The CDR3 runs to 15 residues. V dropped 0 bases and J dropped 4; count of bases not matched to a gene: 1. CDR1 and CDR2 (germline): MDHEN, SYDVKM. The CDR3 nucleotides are TGTGCCAGCAGTTTATGGGGACAGGTTAATGAAAAACTGTTTTTT. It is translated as CASSLWGQVNEKLFF.

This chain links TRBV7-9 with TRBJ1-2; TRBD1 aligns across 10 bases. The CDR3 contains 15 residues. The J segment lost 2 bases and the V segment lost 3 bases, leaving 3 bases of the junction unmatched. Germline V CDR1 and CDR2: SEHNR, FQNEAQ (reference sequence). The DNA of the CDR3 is TGTGCCAGCAGCTTGGGGGACAGGGGCAACTATGGCTACACCTTC. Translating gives CASSLGDRGNYGYTF.

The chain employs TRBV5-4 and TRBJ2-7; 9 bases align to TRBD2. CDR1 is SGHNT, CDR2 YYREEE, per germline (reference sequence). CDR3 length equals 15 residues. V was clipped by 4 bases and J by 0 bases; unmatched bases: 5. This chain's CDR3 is CASSAPSGVSYEQYF. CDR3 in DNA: TGTGCCAGCAGCGCGCCTAGCGGGGTCTCCTACGAGCAGTACTTC.

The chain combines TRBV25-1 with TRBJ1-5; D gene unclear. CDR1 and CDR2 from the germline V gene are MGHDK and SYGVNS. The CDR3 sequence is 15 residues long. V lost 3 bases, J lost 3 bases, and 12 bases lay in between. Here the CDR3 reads CASSDSRGFNQPQHF. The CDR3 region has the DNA TGTGCCAGCAGTGACAGCAGAGGGTTCAATCAGCCCCAGCATTTT.